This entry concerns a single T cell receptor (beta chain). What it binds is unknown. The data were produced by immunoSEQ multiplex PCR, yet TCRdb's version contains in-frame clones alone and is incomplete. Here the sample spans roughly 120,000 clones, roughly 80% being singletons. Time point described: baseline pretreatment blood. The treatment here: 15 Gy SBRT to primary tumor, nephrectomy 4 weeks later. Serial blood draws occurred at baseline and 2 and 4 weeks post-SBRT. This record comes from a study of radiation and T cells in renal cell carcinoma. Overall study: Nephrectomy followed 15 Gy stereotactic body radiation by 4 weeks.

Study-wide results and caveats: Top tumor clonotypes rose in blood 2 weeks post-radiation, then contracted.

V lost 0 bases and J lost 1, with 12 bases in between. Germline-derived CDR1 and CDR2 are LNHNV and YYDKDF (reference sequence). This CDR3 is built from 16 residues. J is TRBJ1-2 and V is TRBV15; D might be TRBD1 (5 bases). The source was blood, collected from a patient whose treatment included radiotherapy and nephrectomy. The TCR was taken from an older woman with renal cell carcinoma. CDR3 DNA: TGTGCCACCAGCAGAGATGGGCAGGGTGATAACTATGGCTACACCTTC. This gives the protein CATSRDGQGDNYGYTF. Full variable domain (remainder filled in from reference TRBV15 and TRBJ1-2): DAMVIQNPRYQVTQFGKPVTLSCSQTLNHNVMYWYQQKSSQAPKLLFHYYDKDFNNEADTPDNFQSRRPNTSFCFLDIRSPGLGDTAMYLCATSRDGQGDNYGYTFGSGTRLTVV.